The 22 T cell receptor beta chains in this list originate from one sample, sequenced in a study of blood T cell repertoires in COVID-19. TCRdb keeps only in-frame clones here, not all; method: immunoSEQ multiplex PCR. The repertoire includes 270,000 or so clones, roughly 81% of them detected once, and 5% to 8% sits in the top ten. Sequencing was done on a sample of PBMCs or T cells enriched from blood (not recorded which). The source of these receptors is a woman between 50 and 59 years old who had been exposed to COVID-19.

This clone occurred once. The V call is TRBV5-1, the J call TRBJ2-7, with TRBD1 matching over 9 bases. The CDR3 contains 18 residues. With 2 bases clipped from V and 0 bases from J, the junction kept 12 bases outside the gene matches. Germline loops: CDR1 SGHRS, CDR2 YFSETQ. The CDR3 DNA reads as TGCGCCAGCAGCTTACAGGGGGCCCAACCCATAAGCTCCTACGAGCAGTACTTC. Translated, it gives CASSLQGAQPISSYEQYF.

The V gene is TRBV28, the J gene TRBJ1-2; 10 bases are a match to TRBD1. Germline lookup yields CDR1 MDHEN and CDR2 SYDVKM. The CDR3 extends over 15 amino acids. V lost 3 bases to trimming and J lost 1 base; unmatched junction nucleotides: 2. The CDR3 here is CASSFGDRGNYGYTF. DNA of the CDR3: TGTGCCAGCAGTTTTGGGGACAGGGGTAACTATGGCTACACCTTC.

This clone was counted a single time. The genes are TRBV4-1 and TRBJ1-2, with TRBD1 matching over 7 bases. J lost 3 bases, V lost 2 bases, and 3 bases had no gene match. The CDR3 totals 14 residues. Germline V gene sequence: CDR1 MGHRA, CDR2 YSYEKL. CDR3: CASSQIQGDYGYTF. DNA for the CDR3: TGCGCCAGCAGCCAAATTCAGGGGGACTATGGCTACACCTTC.

The chain's CDR3 is CASSVDPTGKDGYTF. Written as DNA, the CDR3 is TGTGCCAGCAGCGTAGACCCTACAGGGAAGGATGGCTACACCTTC. The rearrangement uses TRBV9 and TRBJ1-2, with D perhaps matching TRBD1 (6 bases). The CDR3 has 15 residues. V lost 0 bases to trimming and J lost 6 bases, with 15 bases between them. The germline V gene encodes CDR1 SGDLS and CDR2 YYNGEE.

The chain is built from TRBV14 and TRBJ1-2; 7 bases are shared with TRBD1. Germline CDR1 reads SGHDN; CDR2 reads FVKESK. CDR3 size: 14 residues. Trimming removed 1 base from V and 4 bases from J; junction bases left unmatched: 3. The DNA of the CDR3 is TGTGCCAGCAGCCAAGCAGGACAGGTCTATGGCTACACCTTC. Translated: CASSQAGQVYGYTF.

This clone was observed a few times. Here the CDR3 reads CAISDQVDNYGYTF. The CDR3 nucleotides are TGTGCCATCAGTGACCAGGTGGATAACTATGGCTACACCTTC. The rearrangement uses TRBV10-3 and TRBJ1-2; D not certain. CDR3 length: 14 residues. The germline V and J ends were trimmed by 3 bases and 1 base, with 9 bases remaining between them. Per the germline V gene, CDR1 is ENHRY and CDR2 is SYGVKD.

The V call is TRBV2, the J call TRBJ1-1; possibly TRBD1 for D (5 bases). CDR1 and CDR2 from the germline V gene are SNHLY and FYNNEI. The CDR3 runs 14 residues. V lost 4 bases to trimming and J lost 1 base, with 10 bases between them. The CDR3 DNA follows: TGTGCCAGCAGTGTACAGGACGGGAACACTGAAGCTTTCTTT. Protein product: CASSVQDGNTEAFF.

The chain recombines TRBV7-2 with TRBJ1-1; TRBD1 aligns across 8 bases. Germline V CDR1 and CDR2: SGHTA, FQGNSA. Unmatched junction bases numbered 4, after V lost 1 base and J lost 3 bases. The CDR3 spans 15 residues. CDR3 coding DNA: TGTGCCAGCAGCTTAGTCCAGGGGGCCTACACTGAAGCTTTCTTT. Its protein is CASSLVQGAYTEAFF. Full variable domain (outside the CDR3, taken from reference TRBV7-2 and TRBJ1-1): GAGVSQSPSNKVTEKGKDVELRCDPISGHTALYWYRQSLGQGLEFLIYFQGNSAPDKSGLPSDRFSAERTGGSVSTLTIQRTQQEDSAVYLCASSLVQGAYTEAFFGQGTRLTVV.

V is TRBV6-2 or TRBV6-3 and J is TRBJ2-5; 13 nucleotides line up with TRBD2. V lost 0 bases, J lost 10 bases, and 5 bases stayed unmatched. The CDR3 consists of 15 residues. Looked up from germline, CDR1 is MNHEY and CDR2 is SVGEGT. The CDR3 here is CASSYSTSGGLVQYF. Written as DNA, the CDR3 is TGTGCCAGCAGTTACTCGACTAGCGGGGGGCTCGTCCAGTACTTC.

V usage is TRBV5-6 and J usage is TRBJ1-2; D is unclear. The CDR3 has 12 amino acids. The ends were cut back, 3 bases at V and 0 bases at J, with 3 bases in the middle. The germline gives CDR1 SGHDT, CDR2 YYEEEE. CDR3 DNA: TGTGCCAGCAGCTCGTCTAACTATGGCTACACCTTC. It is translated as CASSSSNYGYTF.

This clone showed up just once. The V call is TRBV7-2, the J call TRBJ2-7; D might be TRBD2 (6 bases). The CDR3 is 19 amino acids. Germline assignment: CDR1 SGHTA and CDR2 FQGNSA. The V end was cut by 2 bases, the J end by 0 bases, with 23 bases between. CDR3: CASSLNPVVAGLSSYEQYF. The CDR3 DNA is TGTGCCAGCAGCTTAAATCCCGTAGTGGCGGGGCTTAGCTCCTACGAGCAGTACTTC.

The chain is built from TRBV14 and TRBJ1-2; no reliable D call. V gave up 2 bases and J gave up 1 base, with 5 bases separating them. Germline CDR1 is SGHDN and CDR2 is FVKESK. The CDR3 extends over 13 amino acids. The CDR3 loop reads CASSQRGNYGYTF. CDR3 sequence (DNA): TGTGCCAGCAGCCAACGGGGTAACTATGGCTACACCTTC. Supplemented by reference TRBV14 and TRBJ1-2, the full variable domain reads EAGVTQFPSHSVIEKGQTVTLRCDPISGHDNLYWYRRVMGKEIKFLLHFVKESKQDESGMPNNRFLAERTGGTYSTLKVQPAELEDSGVYFCASSQRGNYGYTFGSGTRLTVV.

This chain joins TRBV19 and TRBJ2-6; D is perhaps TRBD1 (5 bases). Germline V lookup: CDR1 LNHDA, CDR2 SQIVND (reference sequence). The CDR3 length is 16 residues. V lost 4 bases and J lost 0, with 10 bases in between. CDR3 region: CASSTGYPSGANVLTF. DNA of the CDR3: TGTGCCAGTAGTACAGGGTACCCCTCTGGGGCCAACGTCCTGACTTTC. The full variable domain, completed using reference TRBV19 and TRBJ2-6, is DGGITQSPKYLFRKEGQNVTLSCEQNLNHDAMYWYRQDPGQGLRLIYYSQIVNDFQKGDIAEGYSVSREKKESFPLTVTSAQKNPTAFYLCASSTGYPSGANVLTFGAGSRLTVL.

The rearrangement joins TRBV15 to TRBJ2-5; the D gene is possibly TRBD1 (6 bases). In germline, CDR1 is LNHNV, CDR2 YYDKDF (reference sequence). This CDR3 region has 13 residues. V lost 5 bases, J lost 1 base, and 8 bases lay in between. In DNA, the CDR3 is TGTGCCACCAGCCGGGACATCCAAGAGACCCAGTACTTC. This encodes CATSRDIQETQYF.

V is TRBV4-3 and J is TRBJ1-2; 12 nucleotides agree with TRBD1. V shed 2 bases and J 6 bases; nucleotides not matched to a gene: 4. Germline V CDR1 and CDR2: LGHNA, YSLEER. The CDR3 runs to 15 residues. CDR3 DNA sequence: TGCGCCAGCAGCCAAAGGGGACAGGGGGCAGATGGCTACACCTTC. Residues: CASSQRGQGADGYTF.

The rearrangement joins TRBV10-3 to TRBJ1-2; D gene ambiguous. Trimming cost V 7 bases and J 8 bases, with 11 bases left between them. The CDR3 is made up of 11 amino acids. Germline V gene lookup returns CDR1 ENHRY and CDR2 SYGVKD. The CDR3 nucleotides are TGTGCCATCAAGGAGCCGCAAGGCTACACCTTC. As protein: CAIKEPQGYTF.

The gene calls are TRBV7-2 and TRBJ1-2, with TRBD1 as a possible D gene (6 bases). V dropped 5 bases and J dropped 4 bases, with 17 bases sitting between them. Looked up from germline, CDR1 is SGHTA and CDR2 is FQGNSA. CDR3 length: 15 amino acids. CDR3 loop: CASSRGGQWIYGYTF. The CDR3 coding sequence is TGTGCCAGCAGCCGCGGCGGACAGTGGATCTATGGCTACACCTTC.

In DNA form, the CDR3 reads TGTGCCAGCAGCTCCCCTACCGTCCTGACTTTC. It translates to CASSSPTVLTF. The J gene is TRBJ2-6, the V gene TRBV11-1, with D hard to call. The CDR3 has 11 amino acids. CDR1 and CDR2 (germline): SGHAT, FQDESV (reference sequence). V was pared by 4 bases and J by 12 bases, with 7 bases between. The variable domain in full, with the rest retrieved from reference TRBV11-1 and TRBJ2-6, is EAEVAQSPRYKITEKSQAVAFWCDPISGHATLYWYRQILGQGPELLVQFQDESVVDDSQLPKDRFSAERLKGVDSTLKIQPAELGDSAMYLCASSSPTVLTFGAGSRLTVL.

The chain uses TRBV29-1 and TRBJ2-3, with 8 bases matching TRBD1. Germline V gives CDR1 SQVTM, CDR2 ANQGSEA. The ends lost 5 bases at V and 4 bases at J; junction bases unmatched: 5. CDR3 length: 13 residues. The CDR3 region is CSVYRGIADTQYF. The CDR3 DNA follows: TGCAGCGTTTACAGGGGGATCGCAGATACGCAGTATTTT.

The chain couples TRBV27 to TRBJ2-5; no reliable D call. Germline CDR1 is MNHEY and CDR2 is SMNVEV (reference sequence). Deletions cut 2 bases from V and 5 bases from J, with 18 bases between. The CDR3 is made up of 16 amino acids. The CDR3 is CASSLRPLGARETQYF. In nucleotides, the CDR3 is TGTGCCAGCAGTTTACGCCCTCTCGGAGCCCGCGAGACCCAGTACTTC.

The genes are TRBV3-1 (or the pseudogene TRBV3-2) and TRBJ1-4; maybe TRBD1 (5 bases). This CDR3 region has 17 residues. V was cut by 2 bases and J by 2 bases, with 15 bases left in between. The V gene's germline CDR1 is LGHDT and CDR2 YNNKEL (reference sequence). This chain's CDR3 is CASSQRALAGTNEKLFF. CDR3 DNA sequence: TGTGCCAGCAGCCAAAGAGCCCTGGCAGGGACTAATGAAAAACTGTTTTTT.

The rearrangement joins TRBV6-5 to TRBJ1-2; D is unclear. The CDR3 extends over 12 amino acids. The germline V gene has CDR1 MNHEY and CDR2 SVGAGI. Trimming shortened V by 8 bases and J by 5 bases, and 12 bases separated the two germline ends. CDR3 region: CASCRAFYGYTF. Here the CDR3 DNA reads TGTGCCAGCTGTAGAGCGTTTTATGGCTACACCTTC.